The clone carrying this T cell receptor beta chain was recorded many times. No antigen is known for it. This CDR3 comprises 14 residues. The germline V gene has CDR1 SEHNR and CDR2 FQNEAQ (reference sequence). Trimming left V 1 base short and J 12 bases short, with 16 bases between. Authors of the study amplified TCR beta CDR3 regions from RNA transcripts. HTBI primers drove first-round RT-PCR of the TCR CDR3. TCRdb fed the multiplex PCR reads into MiXCR, producing one record per CDR3 protein. Seen here are around 600,000 distinct CDR3 sequences, 13% to 15% observed once, and the top ten hold less than 9%. Based on clinical symptoms, serum thyroxine and TRAb, thyroid ultrasound and orbital computed tomography, diagnoses were reached. The record originates from a study of T cells in Graves' hyperthyroidism and ophthalmopathy. Whole-study context: Initial diagnosis, before any treatment, was when peripheral blood was collected.

Findings and limits, study-wide: From stable hyperthyroidism, ophthalmopathy was set apart by a 13 V-J model. Peripheral blood also featured most of the thyroid clonotypes expanded above 0.001.

The V gene is TRBV7-9, the J gene TRBJ2-1; D may be TRBD1 or TRBD2 (5 bases each). Specimen: blood. The receptor was derived from a young woman with Graves' ophthalmopathy. The CDR3 reads CASSLELAGAGQFF. DNA of the CDR3: TGTGCCAGCAGCTTAGAACTGGCTGGGGCGGGGCAGTTCTTC. The full variable domain, rest sourced from reference TRBV7-9 and TRBJ2-1, is DTGVSQNPRHKITKRGQNVTFRCDPISEHNRLYWYRQTLGQGPEFLTYFQNEAQLEKSRLLSDRFSAERPKGSFSTLEIQRTEQGDSAMYLCASSLELAGAGQFFGPGTRLTVL.